The clone carrying this T cell receptor (beta chain) has a handful of counts. Its antigen is not known. Germline CDR1 SQVTM, CDR2 ANQGSEA. The CDR3 is 13 residues long. V lost 1 base, J lost 0 bases, and 5 bases lay in between. This specimen belongs to a study of CD8 T cells in ankylosing spondylitis. Study-wide points: Existing reports had already noted some motif variants in reactive arthritis synovial fluid and blood.

TCRdb called the 5' RACE reads again in MiXCR, with one record for every CDR3 protein. This table has tens of thousands of distinct CDR3 sequences, more than 25% appearing once. The specimen was blood, either unsorted or a sorted T cell fraction (not recorded which). This chain links TRBV29-1 with TRBJ2-3; no definite D call. This sequence originates from a male donor with ankylosing spondylitis or in good health (not recorded which). CDR3 region: CSVEAGSTDTQYF. The CDR3 region has the DNA TGCAGCGTTGAAGCGGGCAGCACAGATACGCAGTATTTT.